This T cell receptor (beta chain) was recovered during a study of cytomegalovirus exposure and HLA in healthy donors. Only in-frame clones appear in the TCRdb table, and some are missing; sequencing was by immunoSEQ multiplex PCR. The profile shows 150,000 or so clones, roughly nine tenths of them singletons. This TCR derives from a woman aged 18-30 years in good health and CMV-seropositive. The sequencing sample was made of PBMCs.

This CDR3 reads CASSLAQVRADEQYF. DNA of the CDR3: TGTGCCAGCAGCTTAGCCCAGGTCAGGGCGGACGAGCAGTACTTC. V gene TRBV7-2 combines with J gene TRBJ2-5; tentatively, D is TRBD1 (5 bases). The last part of the DNA fits TRBJ2-7 better; the J call may be wrong. This CDR3 is built from 15 residues. Germline V gene data show CDR1 as SGHTA and CDR2 as FQGNSA.